The rows below give T cell receptor beta chains drawn from one sample of a study of identical twins. TCRdb reprocessed the 5' RACE reads with MiXCR, giving one entry per CDR3 protein. The sample yields roughly 690,000 distinct CDR3 sequences, 5.5% to 6.5% seen once. Sequencing input: naive T cells sorted from blood. Source of these receptors: a man aged 18 to 30 in good health. CDR3s include the opening cysteine and the closing phenylalanine or tryptophan.

TRBV6-6	CASSSGLEEQFF
TRBV28	CASETGVTGELFF
TRBV24-1	CATRTSGRAREQFF
TRBV20-1	CSARPIGTSRGTQYF
TRBV5-4	CASSFQGPNTGELFF
TRBV11-2	CASSLDWSSGRDNEQFF
TRBV20-1	CSAIGTGGYEQYF
TRBV15	CATSREPGQGKTYEQYF
TRBV6-1	CASSGIGTGGITGELFF
TRBV12-3/TRBV12-4	CASSPRTSGTGEQFF
TRBV27	CASSLSWSGELFF
TRBV29-1	CSVESFGNTIYF
TRBV7-2	CASSPHGTSGQDNEQFF
TRBV12-3/TRBV12-4	CASSYGLILSDTQYF
TRBV27	CASSLSLLASDNEQFF
TRBV10-3	CAIKEGNQETQYF
TRBV9	CASSGIASGELFF
TRBV7-3	CARTGADTEAFF
TRBV29-1	CSVDAGRREQYF
TRBV4-2	CASSQLIGDTQYF
TRBV18	CASSPNAVPNEKLFF
TRBV12-3/TRBV12-4	CASSYLGQIYGYTF
TRBV5-1	CASSPKHEPYNEQFF
TRBV20-1	CSAGDYRAGELFF
TRBV29-1	CIVGYRENEQFF
TRBV12-3/TRBV12-4	CASGFGNTIYF